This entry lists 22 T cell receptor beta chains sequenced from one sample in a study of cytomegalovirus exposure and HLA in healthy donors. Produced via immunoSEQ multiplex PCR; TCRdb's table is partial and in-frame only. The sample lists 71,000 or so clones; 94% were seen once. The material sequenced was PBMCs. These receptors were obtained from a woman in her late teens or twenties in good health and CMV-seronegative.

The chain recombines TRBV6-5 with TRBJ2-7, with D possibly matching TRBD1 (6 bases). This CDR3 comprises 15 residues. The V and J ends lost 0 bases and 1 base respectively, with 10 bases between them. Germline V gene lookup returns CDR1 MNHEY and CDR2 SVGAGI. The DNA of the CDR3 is TGTGCCAGCAGTTACTCAGGGGGTCAGTCCTACGAGCAGTACTTC. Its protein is CASSYSGGQSYEQYF.

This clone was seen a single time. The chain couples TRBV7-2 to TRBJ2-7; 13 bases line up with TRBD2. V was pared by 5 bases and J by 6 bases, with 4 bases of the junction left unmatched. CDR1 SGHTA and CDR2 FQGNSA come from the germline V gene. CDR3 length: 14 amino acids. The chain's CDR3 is CASSPRTSGSEQYF. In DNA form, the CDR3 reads TGTGCCAGCAGCCCTCGGACTAGCGGGAGCGAGCAGTACTTC. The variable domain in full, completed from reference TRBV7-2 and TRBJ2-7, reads GAGVSQSPSNKVTEKGKDVELRCDPISGHTALYWYRQSLGQGLEFLIYFQGNSAPDKSGLPSDRFSAERTGGSVSTLTIQRTQQEDSAVYLCASSPRTSGSEQYFGPGTRLTVT.

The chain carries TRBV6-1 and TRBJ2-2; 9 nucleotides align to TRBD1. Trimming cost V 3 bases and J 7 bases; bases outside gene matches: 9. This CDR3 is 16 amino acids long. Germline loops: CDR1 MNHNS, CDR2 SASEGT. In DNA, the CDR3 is TGTGCCAGCAGTGATGGAAACAGGGGGCGAGGCGGGGAGCTGTTTTTT. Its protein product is CASSDGNRGRGGELFF.

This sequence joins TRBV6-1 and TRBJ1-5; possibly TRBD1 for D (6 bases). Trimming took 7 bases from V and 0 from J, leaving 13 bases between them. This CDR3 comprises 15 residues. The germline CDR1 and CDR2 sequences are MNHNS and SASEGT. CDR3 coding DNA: TGTGCCAGCAAGGGGGATGGCTATAGCAATCAGCCCCAGCATTTT. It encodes CASKGDGYSNQPQHF.

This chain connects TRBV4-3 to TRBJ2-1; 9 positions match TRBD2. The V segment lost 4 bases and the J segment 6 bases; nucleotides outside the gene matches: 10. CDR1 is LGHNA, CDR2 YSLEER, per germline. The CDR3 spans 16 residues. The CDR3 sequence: CASSLERGAHGNEQFF. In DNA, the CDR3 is TGCGCCAGCAGCCTAGAGCGGGGGGCGCATGGCAATGAGCAGTTCTTC.

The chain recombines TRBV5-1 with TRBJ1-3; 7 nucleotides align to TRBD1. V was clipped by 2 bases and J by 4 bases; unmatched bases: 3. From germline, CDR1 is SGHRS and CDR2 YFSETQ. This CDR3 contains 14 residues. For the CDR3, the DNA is TGCGCCAGCAGCTTCACAGGGGTAGGAAACACCATATATTTT. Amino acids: CASSFTGVGNTIYF.

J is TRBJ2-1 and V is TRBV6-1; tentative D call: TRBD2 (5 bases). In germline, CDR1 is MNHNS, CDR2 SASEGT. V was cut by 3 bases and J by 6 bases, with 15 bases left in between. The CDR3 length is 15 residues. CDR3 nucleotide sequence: TGTGCCAGCAGTGATCTAGCCACCACCGTCAATGAGCAGTTCTTC. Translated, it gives CASSDLATTVNEQFF.

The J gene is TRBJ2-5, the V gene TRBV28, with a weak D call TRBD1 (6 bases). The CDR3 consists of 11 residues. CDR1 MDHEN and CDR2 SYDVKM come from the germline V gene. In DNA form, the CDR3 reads TGTGGGAGTCAGGGGAAAGAGACCCAGTACTTC. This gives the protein CGSQGKETQYF.

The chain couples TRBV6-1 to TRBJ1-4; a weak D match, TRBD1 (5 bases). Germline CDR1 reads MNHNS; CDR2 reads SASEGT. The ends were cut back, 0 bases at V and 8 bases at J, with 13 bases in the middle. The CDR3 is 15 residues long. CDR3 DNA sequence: TGTGCCAGCAGTGAAGCGGGGCAGGGAGGGGAAAAACTGTTTTTT. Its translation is CASSEAGQGGEKLFF.

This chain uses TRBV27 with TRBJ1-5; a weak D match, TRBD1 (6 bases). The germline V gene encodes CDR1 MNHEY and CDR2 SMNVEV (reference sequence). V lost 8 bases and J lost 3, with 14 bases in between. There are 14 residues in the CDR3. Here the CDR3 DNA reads TGTGCCAGCGGGGGACACGGCCCCAATCAGCCCCAGCATTTT. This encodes CASGGHGPNQPQHF.

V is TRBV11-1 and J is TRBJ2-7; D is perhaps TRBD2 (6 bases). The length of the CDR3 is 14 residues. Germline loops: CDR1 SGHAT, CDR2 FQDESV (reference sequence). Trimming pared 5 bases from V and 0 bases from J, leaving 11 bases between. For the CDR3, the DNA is TGTGCCAGCAGCGCCAGGGACTTCTCCTACGAGCAGTACTTC. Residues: CASSARDFSYEQYF.

In DNA form, the CDR3 reads TGTGCCAGTAGTCCAGGGGATCTAGCCCTACAAGAGACCCAGTACTTC. Its protein is CASSPGDLALQETQYF. V gene TRBV19 combines with J gene TRBJ2-5, with D possibly matching TRBD1 (6 bases). The germline V and J ends were trimmed by 5 bases and 2 bases, with 18 bases remaining between them. Germline assignment: CDR1 LNHDA and CDR2 SQIVND (reference sequence). The CDR3 loop spans 16 amino acids.

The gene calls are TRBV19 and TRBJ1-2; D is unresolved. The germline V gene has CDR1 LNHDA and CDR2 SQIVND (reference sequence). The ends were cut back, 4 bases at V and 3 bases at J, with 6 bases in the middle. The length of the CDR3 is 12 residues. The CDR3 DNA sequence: TGTGCCAGTAGTAACAGAGACTATGGCTACACCTTC. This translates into CASSNRDYGYTF.

CDR3 protein: CASSLGLRGEAFF. CDR3 in DNA: TGTGCCAGCAGCCTAGGCCTCCGGGGTGAAGCTTTCTTT. This sequence joins TRBV5-6 and TRBJ1-1; D is unresolved. The germline gives CDR1 SGHDT, CDR2 YYEEEE. Trimming left V 4 bases short and J 7 bases short, with 14 bases between. The CDR3 runs 13 residues. The variable domain in full, with the rest retrieved from reference TRBV5-6 and TRBJ1-1, is DAGVTQSPTHLIKTRGQQVTLRCSPKSGHDTVSWYQQALGQGPQFIFQYYEEEERQRGNFPDRFSGHQFPNYSSELNVNALLLGDSALYLCASSLGLRGEAFFGQGTRLTVV.

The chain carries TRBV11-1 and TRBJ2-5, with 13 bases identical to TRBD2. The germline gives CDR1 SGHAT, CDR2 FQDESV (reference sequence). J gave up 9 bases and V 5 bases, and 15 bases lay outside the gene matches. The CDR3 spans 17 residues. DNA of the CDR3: TGTGCCAGCAGCCTACAAAACCGACTAGCGGGAGGAAGCGCCCAGTACTTC. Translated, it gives CASSLQNRLAGGSAQYF.

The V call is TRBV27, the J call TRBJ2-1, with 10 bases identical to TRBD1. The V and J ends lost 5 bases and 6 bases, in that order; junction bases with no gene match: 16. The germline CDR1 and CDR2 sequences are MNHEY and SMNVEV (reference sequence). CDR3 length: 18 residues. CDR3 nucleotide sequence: TGTGCCAGCAGTGACGGGACAGGGGAGACTAGCGATCCCAATGAGCAGTTCTTC. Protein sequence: CASSDGTGETSDPNEQFF.

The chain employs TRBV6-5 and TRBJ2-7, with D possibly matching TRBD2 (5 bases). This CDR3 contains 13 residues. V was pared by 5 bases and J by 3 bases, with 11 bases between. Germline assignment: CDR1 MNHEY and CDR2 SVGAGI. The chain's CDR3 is CASSRAGNYEQYF. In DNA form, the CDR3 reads TGTGCCAGCAGTCGCGCGGGTAACTACGAGCAGTACTTC.

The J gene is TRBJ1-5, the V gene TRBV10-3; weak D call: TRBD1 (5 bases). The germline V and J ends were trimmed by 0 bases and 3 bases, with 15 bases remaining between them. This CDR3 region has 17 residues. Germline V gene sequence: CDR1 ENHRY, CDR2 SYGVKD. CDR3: CAISESRQTDSNQPQHF. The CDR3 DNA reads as TGTGCCATCAGTGAGTCCCGACAGACTGACTCCAATCAGCCCCAGCATTTT.

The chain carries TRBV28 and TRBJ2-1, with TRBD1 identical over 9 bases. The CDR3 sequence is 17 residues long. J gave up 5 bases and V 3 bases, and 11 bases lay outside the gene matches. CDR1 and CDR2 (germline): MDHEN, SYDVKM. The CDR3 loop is CASSLPRGTGLNNEQFF. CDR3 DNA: TGTGCCAGCAGTTTGCCGCGCGGGACAGGGCTAAACAATGAGCAGTTCTTC.

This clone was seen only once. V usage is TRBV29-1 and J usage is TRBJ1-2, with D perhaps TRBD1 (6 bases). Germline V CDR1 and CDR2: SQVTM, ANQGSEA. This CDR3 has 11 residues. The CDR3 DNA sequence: TGCATCGGAGTCTACAGGGATGGCTACACCTTC. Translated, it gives CIGVYRDGYTF.

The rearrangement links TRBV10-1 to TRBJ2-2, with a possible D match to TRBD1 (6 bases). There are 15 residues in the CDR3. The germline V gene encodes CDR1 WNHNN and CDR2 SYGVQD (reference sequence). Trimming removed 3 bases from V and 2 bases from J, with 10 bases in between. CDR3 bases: TGCGCCAGCAGTGAAGCAGGGGCCAACACCGGGGAGCTGTTTTTT. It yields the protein CASSEAGANTGELFF.

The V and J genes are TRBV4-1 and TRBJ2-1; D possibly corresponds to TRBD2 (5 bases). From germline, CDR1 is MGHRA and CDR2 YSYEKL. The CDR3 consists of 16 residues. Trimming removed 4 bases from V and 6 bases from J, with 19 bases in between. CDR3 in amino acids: CASSRALANPGNEQFF. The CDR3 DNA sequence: TGCGCCAGCAGCCGAGCTCTAGCAAACCCCGGCAATGAGCAGTTCTTC.